Each of the 18 T cell receptor beta chains below was sequenced from the same sample in a study of T cells in tuberculosis. Thawed, overnight-rested PBMC were stained with GMM-loaded CD1B tetramer, viability dye and anti-CD3, then sorted. The CD1B tetramers carried C32 glucose monomycolate purified from Rhodococcus equi. Data came from immunoSEQ multiplex PCR; TCRdb stores just in-frame clones and leaves some out. Of 80,000 to 100,000 clones in the sample, roughly 91% were seen once. The source material was CD1b-GMM tetramer-negative cells sorted from PBMCs. All receptors derive from an adult woman with latent tuberculosis.

The gene calls are TRBV29-1 and TRBJ1-2; D gene ambiguous. The CDR3 consists of 8 residues. Per the germline V gene, CDR1 is SQVTM and CDR2 is ANQGSEA. Trimming took off 8 bases at V and 6 bases at J, with 4 bases between the two ends. The DNA of the CDR3 is TGCAGCATCGATGGCTACACCTTC. This codes for CSIDGYTF. Supplemented by reference TRBV29-1 and TRBJ1-2, the full variable domain reads SAVISQKPSRDICQRGTSLTIQCQVDSQVTMMFWYRQQPGQSLTLIATANQGSEATYESGFVIDKFPISRPNLTFSTLTVSNMSPEDSSIYLCSIDGYTFGSGTRLTVV.

The V call is TRBV7-2, the J call TRBJ1-2; D is undetermined. Germline V gene sequence: CDR1 SGHTA, CDR2 FQGNSA. V gave up 0 bases and J gave up 7 bases, with 12 bases separating them. The CDR3 is made up of 14 amino acids. CDR3 DNA: TGTGCCAGCAGCTTAGCGGTCGGGTTGAGTGGCTACACCTTC. Residues: CASSLAVGLSGYTF.

This chain links TRBV15 with TRBJ2-5; 7 positions match TRBD2. This CDR3 region has 16 residues. Trimming removed 0 bases from V and 5 bases from J; junction bases left unmatched: 9. Germline loops: CDR1 LNHNV, CDR2 YYDKDF (reference sequence). In nucleotides, the CDR3 is TGTGCCACCAGCAGAGAAATTTTGGGAGGGGAGGAGACCCAGTACTTC. Translation: CATSREILGGEETQYF. The whole variable domain, filled in from reference TRBV15 and TRBJ2-5, reads DAMVIQNPRYQVTQFGKPVTLSCSQTLNHNVMYWYQQKSSQAPKLLFHYYDKDFNNEADTPDNFQSRRPNTSFCFLDIRSPGLGDTAMYLCATSREILGGEETQYFGPGTRLLVL.

V usage is TRBV2 and J usage is TRBJ2-1; 9 nucleotides align to TRBD2. V trimming: 3 bases; J trimming: 8 bases; junction bases outside the gene matches: 11. Per germline, CDR1 SNHLY and CDR2 FYNNEI. The CDR3 is 16 amino acids. CDR3 bases: TGTGCCAGCAGTGAGGAGTTTGCGGGGGGGCCGGATGAGCAGTTCTTC. Amino acids: CASSEEFAGGPDEQFF.

The CDR3 sequence is CASSVELAGNTGELFF. The CDR3 coding sequence is TGTGCCAGCAGCGTAGAACTAGCGGGTAACACCGGGGAGCTGTTTTTT. This chain links TRBV9 with TRBJ2-2, with 9 bases lining up with TRBD2. Trimming removed 0 bases from V and 2 bases from J; junction bases left unmatched: 2. The CDR3 spans 16 residues. Per germline, CDR1 SGDLS and CDR2 YYNGEE.

The genes are TRBV12-2 and TRBJ2-3; the table's TRBD2 call for D was not verified on the DNA. TRBV12-2 is an annotated pseudogene. The CDR3 consists of 18 residues. CDR3 DNA: TGTGCAAGTCGCTCCGGGACTAGCGGGGGGTGGGGCACAGATACGCAGTATTTT. This sequence encodes CASRSGTSGGWGTDTQYF.

The rearrangement links TRBV4-2 to TRBJ1-1; possibly TRBD1 for D (5 bases). The CDR3 covers 14 residues. Looked up from germline, CDR1 is LGHNA and CDR2 is YNFKEQ. Trimming cost V 4 bases and J 3 bases, with 12 bases left between them. CDR3 residues: CASSLGGLYTEAFF. The DNA for the CDR3 is TGTGCCAGCAGCCTCGGGGGGTTATACACTGAAGCTTTCTTT.

This clone was seen once. J is TRBJ2-7 and V is TRBV6-5; TRBD1 matches 8 bases. Germline lookup yields CDR1 MNHEY and CDR2 SVGAGI. This CDR3 comprises 16 residues. The V segment lost 0 bases and the J segment 5 bases; nucleotides outside the gene matches: 9. The DNA for the CDR3 is TGTGCCAGCAGTTACTCGTTGGACAGGGTTGGAAACGAGCAGTACTTC. Its protein product is CASSYSLDRVGNEQYF.

The CDR3 region is CASKPGVSSSPLHF. The CDR3 region has the DNA TGTGCCAGCAAACCAGGGGTTTCGTCTTCACCCCTCCACTTT. The rearrangement links TRBV6-5 to TRBJ1-6; TRBD1 might be the D (6 bases). The germline CDR1 and CDR2 sequences are MNHEY and SVGAGI. The V and J ends lost 7 bases and 9 bases respectively, with 16 bases between them. The CDR3 runs to 14 residues.

The gene calls are TRBV10-2 and TRBJ2-3; maybe TRBD2 (6 bases). CDR3 length equals 14 residues. The V gene lost 3 bases and the J gene lost 2 bases, with 9 bases spanning the gap. Germline V gene lookup returns CDR1 WSHSY and CDR2 SAAADI. The CDR3 is CASSDAGFTDTQYF. Written as DNA, the CDR3 is TGCGCCAGCAGTGATGCGGGGTTCACAGATACGCAGTATTTT.

The chain is built from TRBV7-9 and TRBJ2-1, with D possibly being TRBD1 (5 bases). The CDR3 loop spans 13 amino acids. Trimming pared 5 bases from V and 0 bases from J, leaving 5 bases between. The V gene's germline CDR1 is SEHNR and CDR2 FQNEAQ (reference sequence). The DNA of the CDR3 is TGTGCCAGCAGCAGGGGCTCCTACAATGAGCAGTTCTTC. Protein sequence: CASSRGSYNEQFF.

The chain has TRBV7-2 and TRBJ1-1; no reliable D call. Germline V CDR1 and CDR2: SGHTA, FQGNSA. The CDR3 consists of 13 residues. V was pared by 1 base and J by 3 bases, with 6 bases between. In DNA form, the CDR3 reads TGTGCCAGCAGCTTAGACCGAGACACTGAAGCTTTCTTT. This translates into CASSLDRDTEAFF.

The V gene is TRBV9, the J gene TRBJ1-2; D might be TRBD1 (6 bases). With 2 bases removed from V and 2 bases from J, the gap between germline ends came to 10 bases. The germline CDR1 and CDR2 sequences are SGDLS and YYNGEE. CDR3 length: 14 residues. CDR3 DNA: TGTGCCAGCAGCGTGGACAGAAAGAACTATGGCTACACCTTC. It translates to CASSVDRKNYGYTF.

A word on this clone: Other DNA sequences in the same sample also yield this CDR3. This rearrangement joins TRBV6-1 to TRBJ1-1; possible D gene TRBD1, 6 bases. CDR3 size: 13 residues. V was shortened by 3 bases and J by 5 bases, with 10 bases between the two germline ends. Germline-derived CDR1 and CDR2 are MNHNS and SASEGT. DNA of the CDR3: TGTGCCAGCAGTGAGGGAGGGGGAACTGAAGCTTTCTTT. Residues: CASSEGGGTEAFF.

This chain joins TRBV6-1 and TRBJ1-5; TRBD1 matches 7 bases. With 8 bases clipped from V and 4 bases from J, the junction kept 8 bases outside the gene matches. CDR1 is MNHNS, CDR2 SASEGT, per germline. This CDR3 spans 14 amino acids. The CDR3 loop reads CASVHRGRNQPQHF. As DNA, the CDR3 is TGTGCCAGCGTTCACAGGGGTAGGAATCAGCCCCAGCATTTT.

The rearrangement links TRBV5-1 to TRBJ2-1; 8 bases map to TRBD1. Germline values: CDR1 SGHRS, CDR2 YFSETQ. The CDR3 sequence is 15 residues long. V shed 0 bases and J 4 bases; nucleotides not matched to a gene: 3. The CDR3 DNA follows: TGCGCCAGCAGCTTGGGGGACAGGCCATACAATGAGCAGTTCTTC. It yields the protein CASSLGDRPYNEQFF.

The genes are TRBV6-1 and TRBJ1-2; D might be TRBD1 (5 bases). Germline CDR1 and CDR2: MNHNS and SASEGT. Trimming took 7 bases from V and 4 from J, leaving 13 bases between them. The CDR3 sequence is 13 residues long. This CDR3 is CASTEEGIYGYTF. DNA for the CDR3: TGTGCCAGCACCGAGGAGGGGATCTATGGCTACACCTTC.

The V gene is TRBV2, the J gene TRBJ2-5; 11 positions agree with TRBD2. This CDR3 has 15 amino acids. The germline V gene encodes CDR1 SNHLY and CDR2 FYNNEI. The V gene end was trimmed by 6 bases and the J gene end by 5 bases; junction bases not matched to a gene: 8. In DNA form, the CDR3 reads TGTGCCAGCAGCCAGGGACTAGCGGCCTTGGAGACCCAGTACTTC. The encoded protein is CASSQGLAALETQYF.